The 28 T cell receptor beta chains presented below share a single source sample, sequenced in a study of T cells in Graves' hyperthyroidism and ophthalmopathy. It was RNA transcripts that yielded the amplified TCR beta CDR3 regions. Initially, a first-round RT-PCR of the TCR CDR3 employed the HTBI primer set. TCRdb reprocessed the multiplex PCR reads with MiXCR, giving one entry per CDR3 protein. This sample has fewer than 400,000 distinct CDR3 sequences, with 15% to 18% found just once. Material: blood. All receptors come from a woman under 30 with Graves' hyperthyroidism that later progressed to Graves' ophthalmopathy.

There are many counts of this clonotype. The chain combines TRBV20-1 with TRBJ2-7, with 7 bases fitting TRBD2. Trimming took 5 bases from V and 3 from J; bases not matched to a gene: 13. This CDR3 has 15 residues. In germline, CDR1 is DFQATT, CDR2 SNEGSKA (reference sequence). This CDR3 is CSAEESGVENYEQYF. For the CDR3, the DNA is TGCAGTGCTGAGGAGAGCGGGGTGGAGAACTACGAGCAGTACTTC.

Concerning this clonotype: Sequence at one end of the junction differs from germline and may be a read error. The V call is TRBV19, the J call TRBJ1-5; no clear D. Germline-derived CDR1 and CDR2 are LNHDA and SQIVND (reference sequence). The CDR3 contains 12 residues. The CDR3 DNA reads TGTGCCACCGCTACGGTCAATCGGCCCCAGCATTTT. It yields the protein CATATVNRPQHF. The full variable domain, in which reference TRBV19 and TRBJ1-5 provide the parts outside the CDR3, is DGGITQSPKYLFRKEGQNVTLSCEQNLNHDAMYWYRQDPGQGLRLIYYSQIVNDFQKGDIAEGYSVSREKKESFPLTVTSAQKNPTAFYLCATATVNRPQHFGDGTRLSIL.

V usage is TRBV4-3 and J usage is TRBJ2-7, with 10 bases matching TRBD2. Trimming removed 0 bases from V and 5 bases from J; junction bases left unmatched: 10. The germline gives CDR1 LGHNA, CDR2 YSLEER. This CDR3 comprises 17 residues. CDR3 loop: CASSQDLTSGAQDEQYF. In DNA, the CDR3 is TGCGCCAGCAGCCAAGATTTAACTAGCGGGGCGCAGGACGAGCAGTACTTC.

Concerning this clonotype itself: Being one base from a much bigger clone, this may be a read error. V gene TRBV3-1 combines with J gene TRBJ2-7, with 8 positions matching TRBD1. The CDR3 runs to 15 residues. Germline V gives CDR1 LGHDT, CDR2 YNNKEL (reference sequence). Germline trimming cut 5 bases from V and 6 bases from J; bases unmatched to any gene: 12. The CDR3: CASSGRTVQGAEQYF. The CDR3 nucleotides read TGTGCCAGCAGCGGAAGGACGGTTCAGGGGGCCGAGCAGTACTTC.

This clonotype showed up just a few times. This chain uses TRBV20-1 with TRBJ2-1; 11 nucleotides agree with TRBD2. V trimming: 1 base; J trimming: 5 bases; junction bases outside the gene matches: 4. The CDR3 is 15 residues long. Germline V gene lookup returns CDR1 DFQATT and CDR2 SNEGSKA (reference sequence). The CDR3 sequence is CSARGRLAGNNEQFF. For the CDR3, the DNA is TGCAGTGCTAGAGGGCGACTAGCGGGGAACAATGAGCAGTTCTTC.

In its sample, this clonotype was seen a few times. This rearrangement joins TRBV6-1 to TRBJ2-3, with 9 bases aligning to TRBD2. The CDR3 has 16 amino acids. CDR1 and CDR2 from the germline V gene are MNHNS and SASEGT. The junction had 8 bases not matched to a gene; V was cut back by 6 bases and J by 1 base. For the CDR3, the DNA is TGTGCCAGCAGCCGACTAGCGGCCCGTGGCACAGATACGCAGTATTTT. Its protein is CASSRLAARGTDTQYF.

This rearrangement joins TRBV7-8 to TRBJ2-7; 10 nucleotides agree with TRBD2. CDR3 length: 15 amino acids. With V trimmed by 4 bases and J by 3 bases, 6 bases remained unmatched. The germline V gene encodes CDR1 SGHVS and CDR2 FQNEAQ. DNA for the CDR3: TGTGCCAGCAGCTCCCGGACTAGCGGAGACTACGAGCAGTACTTC. Translating gives CASSSRTSGDYEQYF.

This clonotype came up many times. This rearrangement joins TRBV6-2 or TRBV6-3 to TRBJ2-2; D call uncertain. Trimming took 6 bases from V and 5 from J, leaving 10 bases between them. The germline V gene encodes CDR1 MNHEY and CDR2 SVGEGT. The length of the CDR3 is 13 residues. The CDR3 nucleotides read TGTGCCAGCAGCGCCACCAGGACCGGGGAGCTGTTTTTT. Its translation is CASSATRTGELFF.

The J gene is TRBJ2-1, the V gene TRBV9; D is tentatively TRBD1 or TRBD2 (5 bases each). The CDR3 has 14 residues. The ends were cut back, 4 bases at V and 6 bases at J, with 14 bases in the middle. In germline, CDR1 is SGDLS, CDR2 YYNGEE. The CDR3 protein is CASSTRDLSNEQFF. CDR3 nucleotide sequence: TGTGCCAGCAGCACCCGGGACCTCTCCAATGAGCAGTTCTTC.

The chain has TRBV7-6 and TRBJ1-4, with 7 bases matching TRBD1. V dropped 5 bases and J dropped 6; count of bases not matched to a gene: 6. From germline, CDR1 is SGHVS and CDR2 FNYEAQ. CDR3 length equals 14 residues. The CDR3, as DNA: TGTGCCAGCAGCCCGACAGGGAACCATGAAAAACTGTTTTTT. Residues: CASSPTGNHEKLFF. Together with reference TRBV7-6 and TRBJ1-4, the CDR3 gives the full variable domain: GAGVSQSPRYKVTKRGQDVALRCDPISGHVSLYWYRQALGQGPEFLTYFNYEAQQDKSGLPNDRFSAERPEGSISTLTIQRTEQRDSAMYRCASSPTGNHEKLFFGSGTQLSVL.

The chain employs TRBV14 and TRBJ1-5; no definite D call. Trimming removed 4 bases from V and 7 bases from J, with 5 bases in between. Germline-derived CDR1 and CDR2 are SGHDN and FVKESK. The CDR3 covers 11 residues. The chain's CDR3 is CASSPRQPQHF. The CDR3 DNA reads as TGTGCCAGCAGCCCCCGCCAGCCCCAGCATTTT.

This chain joins TRBV30 and TRBJ2-3; perhaps TRBD2 as D (5 bases). Germline V gene lookup returns CDR1 GTSNPN and CDR2 SVGIG (reference sequence). Trimming shortened V by 0 bases and J by 6 bases, and 16 bases separated the two germline ends. CDR3 size: 15 residues. The DNA of the CDR3 is TGTGCCTGGAGTGTACCTTCTAGCCGGATCGATACGCAGTATTTT. It is translated as CAWSVPSSRIDTQYF.

There are many counts of this clonotype. The CDR3 DNA reads as TGTGCCAGCAGTTCAGCAGGGGGCGCGGCTCAGCCCCAGCATTTT. This translates into CASSSAGGAAQPQHF. The chain is built from TRBV27 and TRBJ1-5; TRBD1 matches at 8 bases. The V gene's germline CDR1 is MNHEY and CDR2 SMNVEV (reference sequence). CDR3 length: 15 residues. The trim removed 4 bases at V and 6 bases at J, leaving 8 bases unmatched.

With respect to this clonotype: A much larger clone sits a single nucleotide away, making a read error possible. The CDR3 sequence: CASSQGPRRETQYF. The CDR3 DNA reads as TGTGCCAGCAGCCAAGGACCGCGCCGAGAGACCCAGTACTTC. The V gene is TRBV7-9, the J gene TRBJ2-5; no clear D gene. CDR1 SEHNR and CDR2 FQNEAQ come from the germline V gene (reference sequence). V was cut by 5 bases and J by 4 bases, with 14 bases left in between. The CDR3 length is 14 residues. The variable domain in full, completed from reference TRBV7-9 and TRBJ2-5, reads DTGVSQNPRHKITKRGQNVTFRCDPISEHNRLYWYRQTLGQGPEFLTYFQNEAQLEKSRLLSDRFSAERPKGSFSTLEIQRTEQGDSAMYLCASSQGPRRETQYFGPGTRLLVL.

This clonotype was seen only a few times. The chain is built from TRBV9 and TRBJ1-6; TRBD1 matches at 7 bases. Unmatched junction bases numbered 10, after V lost 4 bases and J lost 9 bases. This CDR3 has 15 residues. Germline V gene sequence: CDR1 SGDLS, CDR2 YYNGEE. The CDR3: CASSTRGGQGSPLHF. DNA for the CDR3: TGTGCCAGCAGCACCAGGGGGGGGCAAGGTTCACCCCTCCACTTT.

Many counts were recorded for this clonotype. The chain is built from TRBV18 and TRBJ2-5, with 9 bases aligning to TRBD1. Per the germline V gene, CDR1 is KGHSH and CDR2 is LQKENI. V gave up 4 bases and J gave up 2 bases; unmatched junction bases: 5. CDR3 length: 15 amino acids. DNA for the CDR3: TGTGCCAGCTCACGAGGGACAGGGATACAAGAGACCCAGTACTTC. Its translation is CASSRGTGIQETQYF.

Regarding this clonotype: A single base separates this from a much larger clone, so it may be a read error. CDR3: CAISEVRFSTDTQYF. The CDR3 DNA reads as TGTGCCATCAGTGAAGTTCGGTTTTCCACAGATACGCAGTATTTT. This rearrangement joins TRBV6-1 to TRBJ2-3, with no clear D. The germline CDR1 and CDR2 sequences are MNHNS and SASEGT. The CDR3 contains 15 residues.

V gene TRBV28 combines with J gene TRBJ1-3; no definite D call. Trimming shortened V by 6 bases and J by 0 bases, and 15 bases separated the two germline ends. Germline V gives CDR1 MDHEN, CDR2 SYDVKM. The CDR3 runs 16 residues. The CDR3 region is CASSVESPSSGNTIYF. The CDR3 coding sequence is TGTGCCAGCAGCGTGGAAAGCCCAAGCTCTGGAAACACCATATATTTT.

The genes are TRBV7-9 and TRBJ2-5, with a possible D match to TRBD1 (6 bases). The CDR3 runs to 14 residues. V lost 5 bases and J 4 bases, leaving 14 bases between the germline ends. CDR1 SEHNR and CDR2 FQNEAQ come from the germline V gene (reference sequence). The CDR3 region has the DNA TGTGCCAGCAGCGTATACAGGGAAGTAGAGACCCAGTACTTC. It yields the protein CASSVYREVETQYF.

The rearrangement links TRBV29-1 to TRBJ2-3; D is ambiguous. Deletions cut 4 bases from V and 0 bases from J, with 5 bases between. Germline CDR1 and CDR2: SQVTM and ANQGSEA. CDR3 length: 12 amino acids. The CDR3 nucleotides are TGCAGCGTTGTGCCTAGCACAGATACGCAGTATTTT. Protein sequence: CSVVPSTDTQYF.

This clonotype was found a few times. The gene calls are TRBV9 and TRBJ2-3; D is unclear. The germline V gene has CDR1 SGDLS and CDR2 YYNGEE. The CDR3 spans 13 residues. V gave up 3 bases and J gave up 4 bases, with 9 bases separating them. The CDR3 bases are TGTGCCAGCAGCGCAGAGGTTCCAGATACGCAGTATTTT. Translated: CASSAEVPDTQYF.

This clonotype has only a few counts. The chain recombines TRBV15 with TRBJ1-6; no firm D call. Germline values: CDR1 LNHNV, CDR2 YYDKDF (reference sequence). CDR3 size: 14 residues. V was shortened by 5 bases and J by 5 bases, with 10 bases between the two germline ends. CDR3 DNA: TGTGCCACCAGCCGTGAAGGCAATAATTCACCCCTCCACTTT. Translated, it gives CATSREGNNSPLHF.

As regards this clonotype: The junction shows a germline mismatch at one end, possibly a read error. The gene calls are TRBV28 and TRBJ1-3, with 10 bases aligning to TRBD1. The CDR3 consists of 16 residues. Germline CDR1 and CDR2: MDHEN and SYDVKM. The CDR3 DNA follows: TGTGCCAGCACCCCGAAGGGACAGGGGTATGGAAGCACCATATATTTT. Translated: CASTPKGQGYGSTIYF.

The rearrangement uses TRBV20-1 and TRBJ1-5, with D maybe TRBD1 (5 bases). The V end was cut by 3 bases, the J end by 0 bases, with 9 bases between. The germline gives CDR1 DFQATT, CDR2 SNEGSKA (reference sequence). The CDR3 has 14 amino acids. CDR3 loop: CSARVRGSNQPQHF. In DNA, the CDR3 is TGCAGTGCTAGGGTTAGGGGTAGCAATCAGCCCCAGCATTTT.

This clonotype was detected ten times or more. The V gene is TRBV2, the J gene TRBJ2-7; a weak D match, TRBD1 (7 bases). The germline gives CDR1 SNHLY, CDR2 FYNNEI. V gave up 6 bases and J gave up 7 bases, with 19 bases separating them. The CDR3 consists of 14 residues. The CDR3 nucleotides read TGTGCCAGCAGCGCGGCGGGACAGCCGAAAGAGCAGTACTTC. It specifies CASSAAGQPKEQYF.

This clonotype was observed many times. The V and J genes are TRBV28 and TRBJ1-5; 7 nucleotides line up with TRBD1. The germline V gene has CDR1 MDHEN and CDR2 SYDVKM. The J segment lost 0 bases and the V segment lost 6 bases, leaving 5 bases of the junction unmatched. The length of the CDR3 is 15 residues. CDR3 protein: CASREGTVSNQPQHF. The CDR3 DNA follows: TGTGCCAGCAGAGAAGGGACAGTTAGCAATCAGCCCCAGCATTTT.

This clonotype has more than one count but fewer than ten. This chain connects TRBV11-3 to TRBJ2-5; D is possibly TRBD2 (6 bases). V was cut by 5 bases and J by 2 bases, with 24 bases left in between. CDR1 is SGHNT and CDR2 is YENEEA in the germline V gene. The CDR3 is 18 residues long. The CDR3 sequence is CASSRSRYPGGTQETQYF. CDR3 nucleotide sequence: TGTGCCAGCAGCAGATCCCGGTATCCAGGAGGGACTCAAGAGACCCAGTACTTC.

The chain joins TRBV28 to TRBJ2-3; 13 nucleotides match TRBD2. Per the germline V gene, CDR1 is MDHEN and CDR2 is SYDVKM. Trimming took 4 bases from V and 4 from J; bases not matched to a gene: 5. The CDR3 covers 16 residues. The chain's CDR3 is CASSSTSGRSADTQYF. The DNA for the CDR3 is TGTGCCAGCAGTTCGACTAGCGGGAGGTCCGCAGATACGCAGTATTTT.